The 18 T cell receptor beta chains presented below share a single source sample, sequenced in a study of T cell responses to AZD1222 COVID-19 vaccine. The repertoire was sequenced with immunoSEQ multiplex PCR; TCRdb's copy has only in-frame clones and lacks some. The sample lists around 220,000 clones, approximately 94% occurring once. The sample in question was peripheral blood, obtained 28 days after the second dose of the MenACWY control vaccine. The receptor set was obtained from an adult who received the MenACWY meningococcal vaccine as a control.

The chain employs TRBV6-5 and TRBJ2-7, with D tentatively TRBD1 or TRBD2 (6 bases each). CDR3 size: 12 residues. Trimming took off 11 bases at V and 2 bases at J, with 13 bases between the two ends. Looked up from germline, CDR1 is MNHEY and CDR2 is SVGAGI. Here the CDR3 reads CAARRGPYEQYF. The CDR3 DNA reads TGTGCCGCCCGCCGGGGGCCCTACGAGCAGTACTTC.

The sample holds a few counts of this clone. The V call is TRBV28, the J call TRBJ1-2; 9 positions agree with TRBD1. From germline, CDR1 is MDHEN and CDR2 SYDVKM. The CDR3 is 16 amino acids. V trimming: 3 bases; J trimming: 4 bases; junction bases outside the gene matches: 9. The DNA of the CDR3 is TGTGCCAGCAGTTTTTCCGGGACAGGGCGCACCTATGGCTACACCTTC. This sequence encodes CASSFSGTGRTYGYTF.

This sequence joins TRBV5-6 and TRBJ1-3; D possibly corresponds to TRBD1 (6 bases). Germline V gene data show CDR1 as SGHDT and CDR2 as YYEEEE. The V end lost 0 bases, the J end lost 3 bases, and 7 bases lay between the germline ends. This CDR3 spans 14 amino acids. CDR3 protein: CASSLEGGGNTIYF. The CDR3, as DNA: TGTGCCAGCAGCTTGGAAGGGGGTGGAAACACCATATATTTT.

This chain connects TRBV5-6 to TRBJ1-6; D might be TRBD1 (6 bases). The CDR3 loop spans 13 amino acids. V was shortened by 4 bases and J by 10 bases, with 12 bases between the two germline ends. The germline V gene encodes CDR1 SGHDT and CDR2 YYEEEE. CDR3 nucleotides: TGTGCCAGCAGCGGGGAGGGGGTCTCACCCCTCCACTTT. Translation: CASSGEGVSPLHF.

The V gene is TRBV28, the J gene TRBJ1-6, with TRBD1 matching over 9 bases. Germline trimming cut 6 bases from V and 13 bases from J; bases unmatched to any gene: 10. The length of the CDR3 is 14 residues. The germline V gene has CDR1 MDHEN and CDR2 SYDVKM. The CDR3 DNA is TGTGCCAGCAGACCCCCGGGACAGGGTTTTCCCCTCCACTTT. Amino acid sequence: CASRPPGQGFPLHF.

The CDR3 sequence: CATKWRGQGNYGYTF. The CDR3 nucleotides read TGTGCCACTAAATGGAGGGGACAGGGCAACTATGGCTACACCTTC. The chain links TRBV19 to TRBJ1-2; TRBD1 matches 9 bases. The CDR3 totals 15 residues. V shed 10 bases, J shed 2 bases, and the junction held 11 bases outside the gene matches. Germline V gene lookup returns CDR1 LNHDA and CDR2 SQIVND (reference sequence).

This clone appeared a single time. This chain links TRBV6-2 or TRBV6-3 with TRBJ2-1; 8 nucleotides match TRBD2. The CDR3 loop spans 14 amino acids. Germline values: CDR1 MNHEY, CDR2 SVGEGT. Unmatched junction bases numbered 3, after V lost 4 bases and J lost 4 bases. Written as DNA, the CDR3 is TGTGCCAGCAGTTTAGCGGGGAATTACAATGAGCAGTTCTTC. Protein: CASSLAGNYNEQFF.

The chain combines TRBV18 with TRBJ2-5; TRBD2 matches 7 bases. Trimming removed 3 bases from V and 3 bases from J; junction bases left unmatched: 1. This CDR3 contains 13 residues. Germline lookup yields CDR1 KGHSH and CDR2 LQKENI. The CDR3 nucleotides are TGTGCCAGCTCACCCGGGGGGAAAGAGACCCAGTACTTC. Translated: CASSPGGKETQYF.

This rearrangement joins TRBV2 to TRBJ1-2; D gene uncertain. Trimming pared 3 bases from V and 0 bases from J, leaving 11 bases between. Looked up from germline, CDR1 is SNHLY and CDR2 is FYNNEI. CDR3 size: 15 residues. Here the CDR3 DNA reads TGTGCCAGCAGTGACCCGGCCAGGCCTAACTATGGCTACACCTTC. It codes for CASSDPARPNYGYTF.

This chain links TRBV7-3 with TRBJ2-2; 8 bases fit TRBD1. CDR1 is SGHTA, CDR2 FQGTGA, per germline. The CDR3 is 18 amino acids. J was trimmed by 1 base and V by 1 base; bases with no gene match: 8. DNA of the CDR3: TGTGCCAGCAGCTTAATGTCCCAAGGGACAGGGAACACCGGGGAGCTGTTTTTT. Translated, it gives CASSLMSQGTGNTGELFF.

The chain has TRBV27 and TRBJ2-2; no definite D call. Germline V CDR1 and CDR2: MNHEY, SMNVEV (reference sequence). This CDR3 comprises 13 residues. Trimming left V 6 bases short and J 5 bases short, with 10 bases between. CDR3 coding DNA: TGTGCCAGCAGCAGTTCAAGAACCGGGGAGCTGTTTTTT. This gives the protein CASSSSRTGELFF.

The CDR3 reads CASSLDFGTGPYEQYF. In DNA form, the CDR3 reads TGCGCCAGCAGCTTGGATTTCGGGACCGGGCCCTACGAGCAGTACTTC. V gene TRBV5-1 combines with J gene TRBJ2-7; D assignment may be TRBD1 or TRBD2 (5 bases each). The CDR3 extends over 16 amino acids. CDR1 SGHRS and CDR2 YFSETQ come from the germline V gene. Trimming took off 0 bases at V and 2 bases at J, with 15 bases between the two ends.

The gene calls are TRBV7-3 and TRBJ2-7; 13 positions agree with TRBD2. The CDR3 has 18 residues. CDR1 and CDR2 from the germline V gene are SGHTA and FQGTGA. Losses at the gene ends were 6 bases for V and 4 bases for J; bases not matched to a gene: 15. The CDR3 is CASSRTGLATSGRYEQYF. The DNA for the CDR3 is TGTGCCAGCAGTCGCACAGGGCTAGCGACTAGCGGGAGGTACGAGCAGTACTTC.

The chain combines TRBV30 with TRBJ2-3, with D possibly being TRBD2 (6 bases). Between the trimmed V and J ends, which lost 4 bases and 1 base, there was a span of 9 bases. Germline V gene lookup returns CDR1 GTSNPN and CDR2 SVGIG (reference sequence). This CDR3 has 13 amino acids. CDR3 in DNA: TGTGCCTGGACCAAGCGGGGCACAGATACGCAGTATTTT. Translating it yields CAWTKRGTDTQYF.

The chain couples TRBV9 to TRBJ1-3; D is undetermined. Germline V gene data show CDR1 as SGDLS and CDR2 as YYNGEE. This CDR3 contains 15 residues. V gave up 4 bases and J gave up 0 bases, with 11 bases separating them. The CDR3 coding sequence is TGTGCCAGCAGCCCCAGTAGATACTCTGGAAACACCATATATTTT. This sequence encodes CASSPSRYSGNTIYF.

This clone was counted only a few times. In the same sample, other DNA sequences code for this CDR3. This rearrangement joins TRBV7-2 to TRBJ2-1; D ambiguous. The V gene's germline CDR1 is SGHTA and CDR2 FQGNSA. V lost 1 base and J 4 bases, leaving 5 bases between the germline ends. The CDR3 runs to 13 residues. The CDR3 coding sequence is TGTGCCAGCAGCTTAGACAGTTACAATGAGCAGTTCTTC. Its protein product is CASSLDSYNEQFF.

In nucleotides, the CDR3 is TGTGCCTGGAGTCCCGACGGGAACACTGAAGCTTTCTTT. The encoded protein is CAWSPDGNTEAFF. The J gene is TRBJ1-1, the V gene TRBV30; D remains unclear. This CDR3 has 13 amino acids. V lost 2 bases, J lost 1 base, and 8 bases lay in between. The germline gives CDR1 GTSNPN, CDR2 SVGIG (reference sequence).

The chain employs TRBV24-1 and TRBJ2-5, with D possibly TRBD1 on 7 matching bases. V was shortened by 4 bases and J by 4 bases, with 12 bases between the two germline ends. The germline V gene has CDR1 KGHDR and CDR2 SFDVKD. The CDR3 runs to 14 residues. The CDR3 reads CATSDPRGAETQYF. The CDR3 DNA sequence: TGTGCCACCAGTGACCCCAGGGGGGCAGAGACCCAGTACTTC.